Below, 25 T cell receptor beta chains from the same sample are listed, as sequenced in a study of blood T cell repertoires in COVID-19. Only in-frame clones appear in the TCRdb table, and some are missing; sequencing was by immunoSEQ multiplex PCR. This sample has fewer than 90,000 clones, with about 83% found just once. The sequencing input was peripheral blood. These receptors originate from a man aged 65 to 85 with COVID-19, enrolled during active disease.

This sequence joins TRBV19 and TRBJ1-1; 7 bases agree with TRBD1. This CDR3 has 14 amino acids. Germline assignment: CDR1 LNHDA and CDR2 SQIVND (reference sequence). J was trimmed by 4 bases and V by 5 bases; bases with no gene match: 7. CDR3: CASSGGTAVTEAFF. The CDR3 region has the DNA TGTGCCAGTAGTGGGGGGACAGCGGTCACTGAAGCTTTCTTT.

The genes are TRBV7-2 and TRBJ1-2; D is uncertain. The CDR3 runs to 12 residues. Trimming pared 1 base from V and 4 bases from J, leaving 4 bases between. Germline loops: CDR1 SGHTA, CDR2 FQGNSA. Written as DNA, the CDR3 is TGTGCCAGCAGCTTAGTGAGCTATGGCTACACCTTC. It encodes CASSLVSYGYTF.

This clone has a count of ten or more. This chain joins TRBV11-2 and TRBJ2-3, with 7 bases identical to TRBD1. Germline V gene sequence: CDR1 SGHAT, CDR2 FQNNGV. The CDR3 loop spans 16 amino acids. V gave up 3 bases and J gave up 2 bases; unmatched junction bases: 8. The CDR3 nucleotides read TGTGCCAGCAGCTTCTCCGGGACAGTAGTCACAGATACGCAGTATTTT. Its translation is CASSFSGTVVTDTQYF. Complete variable domain (other parts from reference TRBV11-2 and TRBJ2-3): EAGVAQSPRYKIIEKRQSVAFWCNPISGHATLYWYQQILGQGPKLLIQFQNNGVVDDSQLPKDRFSAERLKGVDSTLKIQPAKLEDSAVYLCASSFSGTVVTDTQYFGPGTRLTVL.

CDR3 coding DNA: TGTGCCAGCAGTTTATCGCAACTAGCGGGGTCGAGGCAGTACTTC. It translates to CASSLSQLAGSRQYF. This chain joins TRBV27 and TRBJ2-7, with TRBD2 matching over 10 bases. Trimming removed 0 bases from V and 9 bases from J; junction bases left unmatched: 8. CDR3 length equals 15 residues. Looked up from germline, CDR1 is MNHEY and CDR2 is SMNVEV (reference sequence).

V usage is TRBV12-3 or TRBV12-4 and J usage is TRBJ1-1; D might be TRBD1 (6 bases). This CDR3 contains 13 residues. Trimming shortened V by 7 bases and J by 6 bases, and 15 bases separated the two germline ends. CDR3 coding DNA: TGTGCCAGCACCCTCCTCTGGGGGCCTGAAGCTTTCTTT. It yields the protein CASTLLWGPEAFF.

The chain employs TRBV10-1 and TRBJ2-7; TRBD2 matches at 8 bases. The ends lost 0 bases at V and 4 bases at J; junction bases unmatched: 5. Per germline, CDR1 WNHNN and CDR2 SYGVQD (reference sequence). The CDR3 runs 15 residues. The CDR3 bases are TGCGCCAGCAGTGAGTCCGCGGGGGGCGGTTACGAGCAGTACTTC. Translating gives CASSESAGGGYEQYF.

The chain recombines TRBV19 with TRBJ2-7; 8 nucleotides align to TRBD1. Germline-derived CDR1 and CDR2 are LNHDA and SQIVND (reference sequence). Trimming at V came to 1 base and at J to 4 bases, leaving 3 bases not matched to a gene. This CDR3 region has 14 residues. CDR3 coding DNA: TGTGCCAGTAGTATAGGGACAGGGAGGTACGAGCAGTACTTC. Translating gives CASSIGTGRYEQYF. Full variable domain (remainder filled in from reference TRBV19 and TRBJ2-7): DGGITQSPKYLFRKEGQNVTLSCEQNLNHDAMYWYRQDPGQGLRLIYYSQIVNDFQKGDIAEGYSVSREKKESFPLTVTSAQKNPTAFYLCASSIGTGRYEQYFGPGTRLTVT.

CDR3: CASRSGTGSNQPQHF. The CDR3 DNA reads as TGTGCCAGCAGATCTGGGACAGGGAGCAATCAGCCCCAGCATTTT. This chain connects TRBV28 to TRBJ1-5; 9 bases align to TRBD1. Germline loops: CDR1 MDHEN, CDR2 SYDVKM. The length of the CDR3 is 15 residues. Trimming at V came to 6 bases and at J to 1 base, leaving 4 bases not matched to a gene.

The chain carries TRBV7-2 and TRBJ1-3; D possibly corresponds to TRBD1 (5 bases). The CDR3 contains 14 residues. The V end was cut by 5 bases, the J end by 8 bases, with 16 bases between. The V gene's germline CDR1 is SGHTA and CDR2 FQGNSA. The CDR3 DNA reads as TGTGCCAGCAGCCCACAGCCCTCGGGGGACACCATATATTTT. Translating it yields CASSPQPSGDTIYF.

The chain is built from TRBV7-9 and TRBJ2-2; TRBD2 matches 9 bases. CDR1 and CDR2 from the germline V gene are SEHNR and FQNEAQ (reference sequence). Trimming at V came to 2 bases and at J to 6 bases, leaving 7 bases not matched to a gene. CDR3 length: 16 residues. The chain's CDR3 is CASSLTTSGGAGELFF. The CDR3 coding sequence is TGTGCCAGCAGCTTAACGACTAGCGGAGGGGCCGGGGAGCTGTTTTTT.

V gene TRBV2 combines with J gene TRBJ1-1; possible D gene TRBD1, 5 bases. The CDR3 has 13 amino acids. The ends were cut back, 5 bases at V and 2 bases at J, with 9 bases in the middle. CDR1 and CDR2 from the germline V gene are SNHLY and FYNNEI. The CDR3 nucleotides read TGTGCCAGCAGTCAGCAGGGTAACACTGAAGCTTTCTTT. Its translation: CASSQQGNTEAFF.

The chain employs TRBV24-1 and TRBJ2-7; 8 bases line up with TRBD1. This CDR3 comprises 18 residues. The V segment lost 0 bases and the J segment 7 bases; nucleotides outside the gene matches: 16. CDR1 and CDR2 from the germline V gene are KGHDR and SFDVKD. CDR3 coding DNA: TGTGCCACCAGTGATTTGCCCAACGGACGGCAGGGGGCATATGAGCAGTACTTC. It translates to CATSDLPNGRQGAYEQYF.

This clone appeared a few times. This chain joins TRBV7-3 and TRBJ1-1, with 8 bases lining up with TRBD1. The germline gives CDR1 SGHTA, CDR2 FQGTGA. The CDR3 is made up of 14 amino acids. V lost 4 bases and J lost 1; bases outside the gene matches: 2. In nucleotides, the CDR3 is TGTGCCAGCAGCTCGACAGGGGAGAACACTGAAGCTTTCTTT. Protein sequence: CASSSTGENTEAFF.

The chain combines TRBV28 with TRBJ2-1; weak D call: TRBD2 (6 bases). Germline V CDR1 and CDR2: MDHEN, SYDVKM. With 4 bases removed from V and 4 bases from J, the gap between germline ends came to 11 bases. The CDR3 extends over 14 amino acids. The CDR3 DNA reads as TGTGCCAGCAGTTCCCGCCGGGGGTACAATGAGCAGTTCTTC. It translates to CASSSRRGYNEQFF.

V and J are TRBV9 and TRBJ1-4; D is unresolved. The V end lost 3 bases, the J end lost 8 bases, and 17 bases lay between the germline ends. This CDR3 is built from 15 residues. Germline V gene sequence: CDR1 SGDLS, CDR2 YYNGEE. The CDR3 loop is CASSETGIAGEKLFF. CDR3 DNA sequence: TGTGCCAGCAGCGAGACCGGGATAGCGGGAGAAAAACTGTTTTTT.

The V and J genes are TRBV6-5 and TRBJ1-2; 8 bases align to TRBD1. With V trimmed by 6 bases and J by 8 bases, 8 bases remained unmatched. The germline gives CDR1 MNHEY, CDR2 SVGAGI. This CDR3 comprises 13 residues. The DNA for the CDR3 is TGTGCCAGCAGCAAAGGACAGGGTGGCGGCTACACCTTC. Its translation is CASSKGQGGGYTF.

The rearrangement links TRBV6-4 to TRBJ2-5; perhaps TRBD2 as D (5 bases). The V gene lost 2 bases and the J gene lost 5 bases, with 15 bases spanning the gap. The CDR3 is 15 amino acids. CDR1 and CDR2 from the germline V gene are MRHNA and SNTAGT. This chain's CDR3 is CASSDTRASWETQYF. The DNA of the CDR3 is TGTGCCAGCAGTGACACTAGGGCTAGCTGGGAGACCCAGTACTTC.

This chain joins TRBV6-4 and TRBJ1-3; 7 nucleotides match TRBD1. This CDR3 region has 13 residues. V trimming: 9 bases; J trimming: 4 bases; junction bases outside the gene matches: 6. The germline V gene has CDR1 MRHNA and CDR2 SNTAGT. CDR3 sequence reads: CARTDRVGNTIYF. DNA for the CDR3: TGTGCCAGAACCGACAGGGTAGGAAACACCATATATTTT.

This chain uses TRBV7-2 with TRBJ2-3; D might be TRBD1 (6 bases). CDR3 length: 16 amino acids. Per the germline V gene, CDR1 is SGHTA and CDR2 is FQGNSA. Trimming removed 6 bases at V and 4 bases at J, with 20 bases between. The CDR3 nucleotides read TGTGCCAGCAGAAAGCAACAGGGTCTTCAGGCAGATACGCAGTATTTT. It translates to CASRKQQGLQADTQYF.

The CDR3 reads CASSLGLQGQDEAFF. CDR3 in DNA: TGCGCCAGCAGCTTGGGGTTACAGGGGCAGGACGAAGCTTTCTTT. The chain employs TRBV5-1 and TRBJ1-1; 7 bases line up with TRBD1. From germline, CDR1 is SGHRS and CDR2 YFSETQ. The ends lost 0 bases at V and 8 bases at J; junction bases unmatched: 10. The CDR3 has 15 amino acids.

This chain links TRBV19 with TRBJ2-2, with 8 bases fitting TRBD1. The CDR3 has 17 amino acids. The junction had 7 bases not matched to a gene; V was cut back by 4 bases and J by 0 bases. Germline values: CDR1 LNHDA, CDR2 SQIVND (reference sequence). CDR3 sequence (DNA): TGTGCCAGTAGTAAGGGGACAGGCCACACGAACACCGGGGAGCTGTTTTTT. Amino acid sequence: CASSKGTGHTNTGELFF.

This clone is medium-sized in the sample. This chain connects TRBV5-6 to TRBJ2-7; 10 positions match TRBD1. After removal of 0 bases from V and 3 bases from J, the junction contained 0 bases not matched to a gene. This CDR3 has 14 residues. Germline CDR1 and CDR2: SGHDT and YYEEEE. CDR3 nucleotides: TGTGCCAGCAGCTTGGGGGACAGGGGCTACGAGCAGTACTTC. This encodes CASSLGDRGYEQYF. Complete variable domain (other parts from reference TRBV5-6 and TRBJ2-7): DAGVTQSPTHLIKTRGQQVTLRCSPKSGHDTVSWYQQALGQGPQFIFQYYEEEERQRGNFPDRFSGHQFPNYSSELNVNALLLGDSALYLCASSLGDRGYEQYFGPGTRLTVT.

The table lists this clone with many counts. This sequence joins TRBV21-1 and TRBJ2-1; the D call of TRBD2 is as the table states it, not checked on the DNA. TRBV21-1 is a pseudogene locus. The CDR3 sequence is 10 residues long. CDR3 sequence reads: CAGQEGEQFF. The DNA for the CDR3 is TGTGCCGGGCAAGAGGGTGAGCAGTTCTTC.

This chain uses TRBV15 with TRBJ2-1, with D uncertain. Germline V lookup: CDR1 LNHNV, CDR2 YYDKDF (reference sequence). V was shortened by 0 bases and J by 7 bases, with 7 bases between the two germline ends. The CDR3 spans 13 residues. CDR3 sequence reads: CATSRDSGNEQFF. CDR3 bases: TGTGCCACCAGCAGAGATTCAGGTAATGAGCAGTTCTTC.

V usage is TRBV11-3 and J usage is TRBJ1-1; 9 bases align to TRBD1. The CDR3 sequence is 15 residues long. CDR1 is SGHNT, CDR2 YENEEA, per germline. V lost 5 bases to trimming and J lost 5 bases; unmatched junction nucleotides: 9. The CDR3 DNA reads TGTGCCAGCAGCCCCCAGGGACAGGGAGGGACTGAAGCTTTCTTT. Encoded protein: CASSPQGQGGTEAFF.